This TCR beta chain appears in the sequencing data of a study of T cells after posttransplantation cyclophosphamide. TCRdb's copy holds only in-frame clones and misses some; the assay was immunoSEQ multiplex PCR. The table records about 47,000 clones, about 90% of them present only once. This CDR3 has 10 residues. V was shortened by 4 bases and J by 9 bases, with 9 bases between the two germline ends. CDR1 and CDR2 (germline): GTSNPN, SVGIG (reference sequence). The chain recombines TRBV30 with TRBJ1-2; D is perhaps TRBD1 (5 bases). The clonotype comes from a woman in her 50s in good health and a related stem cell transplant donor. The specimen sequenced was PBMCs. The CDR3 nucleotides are TGTGCCTGGAAAAGGGGTAGCTACACCTTC. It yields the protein CAWKRGSYTF.